The 3 T cell receptor beta chains listed next were all sequenced from one sample in a study of beta chain features in type 1 diabetes. All of the isolated RNA was reverse transcribed, so expressed TCRB transcripts were sequenced. Sequencing was performed with immunoSEQ multiplex PCR; in TCRdb, only in-frame clones are kept and a portion is missing. This table holds about 150,000 clones, 8.5% to 14% found once. The sequencing sample was made of central memory CD4+ T cells from blood. These receptor sequences come from a man aged 18 to 29 in good health.

This clone was seen at least ten times. J is TRBJ2-7 and V is TRBV10-3; no definite D call. The germline V and J ends were trimmed by 4 bases and 6 bases, with 10 bases remaining between them. The germline gives CDR1 ENHRY, CDR2 SYGVKD. This CDR3 has 12 residues. The CDR3, as DNA: TGTGCCATCAGTGTACCGGGCTCCGAGCAGTACTTC. It translates to CAISVPGSEQYF.

The chain joins TRBV5-1 to TRBJ1-1; 9 positions match TRBD1. Per germline, CDR1 SGHRS and CDR2 YFSETQ. The CDR3 is made up of 15 amino acids. The J segment lost 1 base and the V segment lost 4 bases, leaving 5 bases of the junction unmatched. CDR3 nucleotides: TGCGCCAGCAGCCTTTGGGGACAGGGGAACACTGAAGCTTTCTTT. Protein sequence: CASSLWGQGNTEAFF.

This chain links TRBV30 with TRBJ1-6; D is perhaps TRBD1 (5 bases). The V gene lost 2 bases and the J gene lost 10 bases, with 15 bases spanning the gap. Per the germline V gene, CDR1 is GTSNPN and CDR2 is SVGIG (reference sequence). The CDR3 has 14 residues. Here the CDR3 reads CAWSLILGVSPLHF. The DNA for the CDR3 is TGTGCCTGGAGTCTAATACTGGGGGTCTCACCCCTCCACTTT.